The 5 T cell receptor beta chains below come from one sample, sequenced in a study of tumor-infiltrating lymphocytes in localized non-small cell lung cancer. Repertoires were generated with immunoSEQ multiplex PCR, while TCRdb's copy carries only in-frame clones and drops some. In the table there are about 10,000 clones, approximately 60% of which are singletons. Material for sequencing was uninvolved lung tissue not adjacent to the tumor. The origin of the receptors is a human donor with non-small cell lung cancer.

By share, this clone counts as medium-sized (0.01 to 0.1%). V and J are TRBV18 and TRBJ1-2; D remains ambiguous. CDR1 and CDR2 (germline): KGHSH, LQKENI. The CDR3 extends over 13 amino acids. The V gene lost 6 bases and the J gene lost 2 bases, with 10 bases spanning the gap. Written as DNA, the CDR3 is TGTGCCAGCTCTCTAGACACCAACTATGGCTACACCTTC. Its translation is CASSLDTNYGYTF.

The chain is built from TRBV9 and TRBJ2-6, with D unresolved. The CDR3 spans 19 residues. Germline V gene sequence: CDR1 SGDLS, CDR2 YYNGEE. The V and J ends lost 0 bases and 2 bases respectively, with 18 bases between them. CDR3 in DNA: TGTGCCAGCAGCGTAGTGACGCCTTGGGAAGGCCCTGGGGCCAACGTCCTGACTTTC. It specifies CASSVVTPWEGPGANVLTF.

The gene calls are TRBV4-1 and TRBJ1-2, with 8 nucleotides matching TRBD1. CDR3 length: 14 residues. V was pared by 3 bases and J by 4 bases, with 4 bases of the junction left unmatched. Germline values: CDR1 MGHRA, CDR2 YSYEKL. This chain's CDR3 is CASSHPDRGYGYTF. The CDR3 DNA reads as TGCGCCAGCAGCCATCCCGACAGGGGCTATGGCTACACCTTC.

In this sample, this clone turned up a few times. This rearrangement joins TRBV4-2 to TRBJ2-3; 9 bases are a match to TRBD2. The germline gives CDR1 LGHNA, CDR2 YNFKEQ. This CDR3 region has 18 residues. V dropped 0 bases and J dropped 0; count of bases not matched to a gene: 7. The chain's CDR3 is CASSQDLGSGGSTDTQYF. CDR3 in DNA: TGTGCCAGCAGCCAAGATCTCGGTAGCGGGGGCAGCACAGATACGCAGTATTTT.

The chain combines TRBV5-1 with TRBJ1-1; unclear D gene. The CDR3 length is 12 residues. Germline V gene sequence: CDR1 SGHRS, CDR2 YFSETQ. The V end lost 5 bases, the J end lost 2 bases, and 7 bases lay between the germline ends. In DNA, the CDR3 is TGCGCCAGCAGTTCAGGTAACACTGAAGCTTTCTTT. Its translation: CASSSGNTEAFF.